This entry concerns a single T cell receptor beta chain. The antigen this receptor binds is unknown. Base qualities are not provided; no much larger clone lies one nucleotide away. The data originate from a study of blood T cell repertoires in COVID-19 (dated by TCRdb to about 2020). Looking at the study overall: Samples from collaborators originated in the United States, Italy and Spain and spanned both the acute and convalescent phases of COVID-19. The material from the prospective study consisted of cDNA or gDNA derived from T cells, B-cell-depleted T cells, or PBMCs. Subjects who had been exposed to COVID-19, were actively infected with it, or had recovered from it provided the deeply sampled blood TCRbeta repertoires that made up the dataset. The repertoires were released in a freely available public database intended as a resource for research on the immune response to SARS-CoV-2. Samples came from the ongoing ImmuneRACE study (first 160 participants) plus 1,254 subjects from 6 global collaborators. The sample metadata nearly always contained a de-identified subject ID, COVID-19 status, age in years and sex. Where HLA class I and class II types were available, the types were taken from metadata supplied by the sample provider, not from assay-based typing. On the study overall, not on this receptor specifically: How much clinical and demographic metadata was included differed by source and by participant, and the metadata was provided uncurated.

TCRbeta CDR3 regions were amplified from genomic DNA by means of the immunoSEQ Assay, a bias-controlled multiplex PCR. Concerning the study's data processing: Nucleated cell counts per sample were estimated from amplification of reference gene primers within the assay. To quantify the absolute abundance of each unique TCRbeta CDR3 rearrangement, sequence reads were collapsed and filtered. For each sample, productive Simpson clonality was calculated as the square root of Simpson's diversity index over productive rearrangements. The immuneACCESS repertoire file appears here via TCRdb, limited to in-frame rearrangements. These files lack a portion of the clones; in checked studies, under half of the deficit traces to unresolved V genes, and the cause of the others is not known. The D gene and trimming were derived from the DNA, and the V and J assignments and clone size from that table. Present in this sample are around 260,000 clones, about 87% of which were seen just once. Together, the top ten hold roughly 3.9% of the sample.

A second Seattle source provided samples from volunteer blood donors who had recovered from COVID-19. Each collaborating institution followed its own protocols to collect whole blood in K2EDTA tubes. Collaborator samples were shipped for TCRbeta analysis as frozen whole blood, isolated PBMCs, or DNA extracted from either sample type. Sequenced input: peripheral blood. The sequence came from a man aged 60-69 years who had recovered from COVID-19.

DNA sequence: TGTGCCAGCAGCTTAGGGGGGACAGCCTACGAGCAGTACTTC. Its amino acids are CASSLGGTAYEQYF. The V and J segments used are TRBV7-2 and TRBJ2-7; a stretch of 7 junction bases matches TRBD1. CDR1 is given as SGHTA and CDR2 as FQGNSA, both from the germline V gene. From cysteine to phenylalanine, the CDR3 is 14 amino acids long. Only the CDR3 region is kept as DNA, spanning 42 bases read in frame from base 1. From V the trimming removes 1 base and from J it removes 2 bases, while the gene matches leave 2 bases of the junction unaccounted for.